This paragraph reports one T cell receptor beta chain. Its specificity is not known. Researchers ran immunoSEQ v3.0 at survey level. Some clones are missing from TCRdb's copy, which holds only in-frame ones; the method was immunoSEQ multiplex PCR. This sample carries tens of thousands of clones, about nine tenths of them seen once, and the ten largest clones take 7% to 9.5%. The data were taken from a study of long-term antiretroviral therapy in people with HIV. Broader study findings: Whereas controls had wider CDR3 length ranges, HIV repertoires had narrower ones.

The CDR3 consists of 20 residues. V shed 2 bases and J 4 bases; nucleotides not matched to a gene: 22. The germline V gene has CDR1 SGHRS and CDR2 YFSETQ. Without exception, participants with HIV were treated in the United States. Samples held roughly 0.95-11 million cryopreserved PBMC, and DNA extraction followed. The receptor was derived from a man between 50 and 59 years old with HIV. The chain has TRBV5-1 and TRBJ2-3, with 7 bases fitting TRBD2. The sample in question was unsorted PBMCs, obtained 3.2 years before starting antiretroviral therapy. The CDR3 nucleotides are TGCGCCAGCAGCTTACGGGGCAGGGAGGGAGCTACCCTAATGGCAGATACGCAGTATTTT. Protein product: CASSLRGREGATLMADTQYF.